The 15 T cell receptor beta chains below all came from one sample that was sequenced in a study of post-analysis software for immune sequencing data. Overall study results and limits: When patients were compared with controls, a handful of TRBV segments were more frequent, TRBV5-6, TRBV5-1 and TRBV20-1 among them.

Carried by the TCR beta cDNA libraries were unique molecular identifiers. TCRdb called the PCR reads again in MiXCR, with one record for every CDR3 protein. The sample contains hundreds of thousands of distinct CDR3 sequences, roughly two fifths of which appear only once. These receptors have no identified antigens. The sample was blood. These receptors were taken from a girl between 5 and 17 years old with multiple sclerosis.

The genes are TRBV29-1 and TRBJ2-7; TRBD2 aligns across 10 bases. The CDR3 totals 12 residues. Germline V gene sequence: CDR1 SQVTM, CDR2 ANQGSEA. V dropped 6 bases and J dropped 2; count of bases not matched to a gene: 1. CDR3 bases: TGCAGCGTAGCGGGGGGGCCCTACGAGCAGTACTTC. The encoded protein is CSVAGGPYEQYF.

The V and J genes are TRBV20-1 and TRBJ2-1, with 11 bases fitting TRBD2. Trimming took 5 bases from V and 4 from J; bases not matched to a gene: 7. CDR3 length: 15 residues. CDR1 DFQATT and CDR2 SNEGSKA come from the germline V gene (reference sequence). CDR3 coding DNA: TGCAGTGCTCCGACGGGACTAGCGGATTACAATGAGCAGTTCTTC. It is translated as CSAPTGLADYNEQFF.

The sample holds a few counts of this clonotype. The chain employs TRBV12-3 or TRBV12-4 and TRBJ1-5; D unresolved. CDR3 length: 13 amino acids. V lost 2 bases and J 4 bases, leaving 6 bases between the germline ends. CDR3 bases: TGTGCCAGCAGTTTAAAGGGAAATCAGCCCCAGCATTTT. Translating it yields CASSLKGNQPQHF.

In its sample, this clonotype was seen a few times. The J gene is TRBJ2-7, the V gene TRBV6-1, with 8 bases that match TRBD2. In germline, CDR1 is MNHNS, CDR2 SASEGT. V lost 5 bases, J lost 5 bases, and 11 bases stayed unmatched. This CDR3 comprises 15 residues. CDR3 nucleotides: TGTGCCAGCAGTCCGAACATCGGGGGGGACGACGAGCAGTACTTC. Translation: CASSPNIGGDDEQYF.

The chain employs TRBV12-3 or TRBV12-4 and TRBJ2-5, with 9 nucleotides matching TRBD2. The CDR3 sequence is 16 residues long. The J segment lost 1 base and the V segment lost 3 bases, leaving 6 bases of the junction unmatched. The CDR3 DNA is TGTGCCAGCAGTTTCCCTAGCGGGGCGACCCAAGAGACCCAGTACTTC. Its protein is CASSFPSGATQETQYF.

This clonotype was recorded a few times. CDR3 in DNA: TGTGCCATCAGTGAGTCAGGAGCAGGGACCCACTCTAGCTATGGCTACACCTTC. Amino acid sequence: CAISESGAGTHSSYGYTF. The rearrangement uses TRBV10-3 and TRBJ1-2, with a weak D call TRBD1 (5 bases). The CDR3 is made up of 18 amino acids. Deletions cut 0 bases from V and 4 bases from J, with 21 bases between. Germline CDR1 reads ENHRY; CDR2 reads SYGVKD.

This clonotype was counted between two and nine times. In DNA form, the CDR3 reads TGTGCCAGCAGCCTAGGCGCGAACTACGAGCAGTACTTC. Translation: CASSLGANYEQYF. The chain has TRBV27 and TRBJ2-4; D is ambiguous. The J call could be wrong; TRBJ2-7 is a better fit for the DNA end. Germline CDR1 and CDR2: MNHEY and SMNVEV (reference sequence). The CDR3 is 13 amino acids.

This clonotype was detected once. The J gene is TRBJ2-1, the V gene TRBV6-1; 15 nucleotides align to TRBD2. Unmatched junction bases numbered 8, after V lost 5 bases and J lost 6 bases. Germline CDR1 and CDR2: MNHNS and SASEGT. The CDR3 is made up of 17 amino acids. For the CDR3, the DNA is TGTGCCAGCAGTCCCGGACTAGCGGGAGGGAGCCGCAATGAGCAGTTCTTC. This gives the protein CASSPGLAGGSRNEQFF.

Comment on this clonotype: The junction and the germline gene differ at one end; a read error may be behind it. The chain has TRBV7-7 and TRBJ2-1; 10 nucleotides align to TRBD2. The germline CDR1 and CDR2 sequences are SSHAT and FNYEAQ (reference sequence). This CDR3 region has 15 residues. The CDR3 sequence: CASSKAGGPGNEQFF. Written as DNA, the CDR3 is TGTGCTAGCAGCAAAGCGGGAGGGCCGGGCAATGAGCAGTTCTTC.

Comment on this clonotype: Mismatch with germline at one junction end may stem from a read error. This chain links TRBV7-2 with TRBJ2-7; tentative D call: TRBD2 (6 bases). The CDR3 spans 13 residues. Germline V CDR1 and CDR2: SGHTA, FQGNSA. Here the CDR3 reads CDSSLEGGYEQHF. Here the CDR3 DNA reads TGTGACAGCAGCTTAGAAGGAGGGTACGAGCAGCACTTC.

This chain uses TRBV29-1 with TRBJ2-7; a possible D gene is TRBD1 (6 bases). Trimming took 6 bases from V and 1 from J, leaving 10 bases between them. The germline CDR1 and CDR2 sequences are SQVTM and ANQGSEA. This CDR3 region has 12 residues. This chain's CDR3 is CSVVGQSYEQYF. The CDR3 region has the DNA TGCAGCGTCGTTGGACAGTCCTACGAGCAGTACTTC.

V usage is TRBV12-3 or TRBV12-4 and J usage is TRBJ2-3; unclear D gene. The CDR3 covers 15 residues. The V and J ends lost 3 bases and 2 bases respectively, with 12 bases between them. The CDR3 loop is CASSLYAGFTDTQYF. The CDR3 nucleotides are TGTGCCAGCAGTTTGTACGCCGGCTTCACAGATACGCAGTATTTT.

The chain couples TRBV6-1 to TRBJ2-4; D remains unclear. Per the germline V gene, CDR1 is MNHNS and CDR2 is SASEGT. Deletions cut 6 bases from V and 15 bases from J, with 18 bases between. This CDR3 is 12 amino acids long. CDR3 protein: CASSQQWYELYF. The DNA for the CDR3 is TGTGCCAGCAGCCAACAATGGTACGAACTGTACTTC.

The rearrangement uses TRBV9 and TRBJ1-4, with no clear D. V lost 0 bases, J lost 2 bases, and 2 bases lay in between. This CDR3 is 13 amino acids long. CDR1 is SGDLS, CDR2 YYNGEE, per germline. The CDR3 sequence: CASSVGTNEKLFF. In DNA form, the CDR3 reads TGTGCCAGCAGCGTAGGGACTAATGAAAAACTGTTTTTT.

A few counts support this clonotype. The genes are TRBV4-1 and TRBJ2-7, with 7 bases lining up with TRBD1. Per the germline V gene, CDR1 is MGHRA and CDR2 is YSYEKL. Losses at the gene ends were 0 bases for V and 2 bases for J; bases not matched to a gene: 10. The CDR3 has 17 residues. The CDR3 DNA follows: TGCGCCAGCAGCCAAGATCAGGAAACAGGGGACACCTACGAGCAGTACTTC. It encodes CASSQDQETGDTYEQYF.